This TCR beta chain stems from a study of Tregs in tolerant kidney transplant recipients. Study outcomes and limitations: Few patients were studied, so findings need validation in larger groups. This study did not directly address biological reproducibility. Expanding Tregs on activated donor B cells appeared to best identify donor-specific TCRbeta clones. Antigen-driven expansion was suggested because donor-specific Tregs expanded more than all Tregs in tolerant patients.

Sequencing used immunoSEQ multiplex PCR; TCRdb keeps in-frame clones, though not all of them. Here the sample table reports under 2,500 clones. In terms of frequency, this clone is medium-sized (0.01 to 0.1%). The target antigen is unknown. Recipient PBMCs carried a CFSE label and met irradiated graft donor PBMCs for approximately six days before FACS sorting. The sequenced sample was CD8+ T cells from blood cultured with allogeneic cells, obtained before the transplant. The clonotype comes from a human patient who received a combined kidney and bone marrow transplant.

CDR3 bases read: TGTGCCAGTAGTGCCGGGACAGGCGCCTATGGC. This encodes CASSAGTGAYG. The CDR3 in its entirety is CASSAGTGAYGYTF. The V call is TRBV19, the J call TRBJ1-2; 8 bases are shared with TRBD1. The read ends 3 residues early relative to the CDR3; the germline J gene fills the gap. Trimming removed 5 bases from V and 4 bases from J; junction bases left unmatched: 6. This CDR3 has 14 residues. Germline CDR1 and CDR2: LNHDA and SQIVND (reference sequence). Full variable domain (missing parts from reference TRBV19 and TRBJ1-2): DGGITQSPKYLFRKEGQNVTLSCEQNLNHDAMYWYRQDPGQGLRLIYYSQIVNDFQKGDIAEGYSVSREKKESFPLTVTSAQKNPTAFYLCASSAGTGAYGYTFGSGTRLTVV.